The clone carrying this T cell receptor (beta chain) was recorded at least ten times. Each CDR3 protein gets one entry after TCRdb re-called the PCR reads with MiXCR. The sample has some 580,000 distinct CDR3 sequences, roughly 25% seen once. Germline V lookup: CDR1 MDHEN, CDR2 SYDVKM. This CDR3 comprises 16 residues. V lost 6 bases and J lost 0; bases outside the gene matches: 4. The entry originates in a study of molecular identifiers for immune sequencing clone quantification. The source is a human donor in good health. Some libraries in this study had Jurkat cell RNA spiked in. The rearrangement links TRBV28 to TRBJ2-3, with 12 bases identical to TRBD2. Specimen: naive CD8+ T cells from blood, with Jurkat cell RNA spiked in. Subset noted: FACS-sorted CD8+CD4-CCR7+CD45RA+ naive T cells. Written as DNA, the CDR3 is TGTGCCAGCAGCTCGGGACTAGCGGGTAGCACAGATACGCAGTATTTT. This codes for CASSSGLAGSTDTQYF.